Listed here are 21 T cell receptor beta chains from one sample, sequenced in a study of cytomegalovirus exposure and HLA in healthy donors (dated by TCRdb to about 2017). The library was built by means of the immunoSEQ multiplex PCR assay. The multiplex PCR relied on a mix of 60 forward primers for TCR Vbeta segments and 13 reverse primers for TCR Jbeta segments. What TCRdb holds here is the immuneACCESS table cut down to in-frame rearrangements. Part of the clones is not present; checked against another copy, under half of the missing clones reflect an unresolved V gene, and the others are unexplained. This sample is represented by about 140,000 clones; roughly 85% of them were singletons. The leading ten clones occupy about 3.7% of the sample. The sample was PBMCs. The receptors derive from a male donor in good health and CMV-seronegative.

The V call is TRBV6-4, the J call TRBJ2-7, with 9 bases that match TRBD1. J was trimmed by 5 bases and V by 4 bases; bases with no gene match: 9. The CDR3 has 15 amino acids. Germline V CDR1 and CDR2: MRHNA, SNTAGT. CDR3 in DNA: TGTGCCAGCAGTGGCCGGGACAGGGCAAAGGACGAGCAGTACTTC. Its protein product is CASSGRDRAKDEQYF.

DNA for the CDR3: TGTGCCAGCAGAGGGACAGTCGAGCAGTACTTC. Its protein product is CASRGTVEQYF. The chain links TRBV27 to TRBJ2-7; TRBD1 matches at 7 bases. Looked up from germline, CDR1 is MNHEY and CDR2 is SMNVEV (reference sequence). Trimming removed 6 bases from V and 6 bases from J; junction bases left unmatched: 2. The CDR3 is 11 amino acids.

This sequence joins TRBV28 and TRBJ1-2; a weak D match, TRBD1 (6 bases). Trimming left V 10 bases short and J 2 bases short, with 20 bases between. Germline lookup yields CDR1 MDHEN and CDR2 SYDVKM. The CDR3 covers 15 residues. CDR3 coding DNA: TGTGCCACCACCAGTGAAGGGGGAGCCAACTATGGCTACACCTTC. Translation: CATTSEGGANYGYTF.

CDR3 DNA sequence: TGTGCCAGCAGCTACGAATCGGCCGGGCGGGACGGCGGCTACACCTTC. Protein product: CASSYESAGRDGGYTF. The V call is TRBV7-2, the J call TRBJ1-2; D is perhaps TRBD1 (5 bases). The CDR3 extends over 16 amino acids. The V end was cut by 4 bases, the J end by 8 bases, with 23 bases between. The germline V gene has CDR1 SGHTA and CDR2 FQGNSA.

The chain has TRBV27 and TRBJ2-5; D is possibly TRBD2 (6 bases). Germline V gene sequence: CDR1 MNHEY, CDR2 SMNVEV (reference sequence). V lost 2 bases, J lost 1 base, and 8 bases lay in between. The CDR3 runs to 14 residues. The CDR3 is CASSLREFQETQYF. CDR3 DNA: TGTGCCAGCAGTTTACGGGAGTTCCAAGAGACCCAGTACTTC.

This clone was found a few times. Here the CDR3 reads CAWKWYDRGQETQYF. CDR3 DNA sequence: TGTGCCTGGAAGTGGTATGACAGGGGACAAGAGACCCAGTACTTC. This rearrangement joins TRBV30 to TRBJ2-5; 8 bases are shared with TRBD1. The CDR3 has 15 amino acids. Trimming removed 4 bases from V and 2 bases from J; junction bases left unmatched: 9. Germline CDR1 reads GTSNPN; CDR2 reads SVGIG (reference sequence). Full variable domain (outside the CDR3, taken from reference TRBV30 and TRBJ2-5): SQTIHQWPATLVQPVGSPLSLECTVEGTSNPNLYWYRQAAGRGLQLLFYSVGIGQISSEVPQNLSASRPQDRQFILSSKKLLLSDSGFYLCAWKWYDRGQETQYFGPGTRLLVL.

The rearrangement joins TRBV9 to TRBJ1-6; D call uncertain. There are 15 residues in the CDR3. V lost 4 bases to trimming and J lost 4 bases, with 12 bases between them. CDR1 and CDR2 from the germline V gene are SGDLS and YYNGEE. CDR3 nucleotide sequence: TGTGCCAGCAGCCTTACAGCCATTTATAATTCACCCCTCCACTTT. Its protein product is CASSLTAIYNSPLHF. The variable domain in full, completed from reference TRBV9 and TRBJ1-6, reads DSGVTQTPKHLITATGQRVTLRCSPRSGDLSVYWYQQSLDQGLQFLIQYYNGEERAKGNILERFSAQQFPDLHSELNLSSLELGDSALYFCASSLTAIYNSPLHFGNGTRLTVT.

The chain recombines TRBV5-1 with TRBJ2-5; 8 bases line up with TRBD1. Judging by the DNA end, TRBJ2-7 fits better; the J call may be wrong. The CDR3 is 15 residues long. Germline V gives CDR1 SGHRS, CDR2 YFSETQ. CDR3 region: CASSLKTGATYEQYF. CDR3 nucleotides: TGCGCCAGCAGTTTGAAGACAGGGGCAACCTACGAGCAGTACTTC.

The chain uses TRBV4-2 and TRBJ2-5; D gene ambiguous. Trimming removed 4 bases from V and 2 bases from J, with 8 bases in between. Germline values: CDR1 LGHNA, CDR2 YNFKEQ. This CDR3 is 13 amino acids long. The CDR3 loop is CASSPRRQETQYF. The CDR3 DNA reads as TGTGCCAGCAGCCCGCGGCGACAAGAGACCCAGTACTTC.

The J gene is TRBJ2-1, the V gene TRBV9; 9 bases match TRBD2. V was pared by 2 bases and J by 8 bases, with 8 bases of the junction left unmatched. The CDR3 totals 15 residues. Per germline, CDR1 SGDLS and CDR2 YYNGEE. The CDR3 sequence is CASSVSGSRVDEQFF. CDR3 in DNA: TGTGCCAGCAGCGTTAGCGGGAGTCGAGTTGATGAGCAGTTCTTC.

The DNA of the CDR3 is TGTGCCAGCAGCTTAGCGGGAGGATCAGATACGCAGTATTTT. This translates into CASSLAGGSDTQYF. The rearrangement links TRBV7-9 to TRBJ2-3, with a weak D call TRBD2 (6 bases). Trimming cost V 0 bases and J 4 bases, with 8 bases left between them. CDR3 length: 14 amino acids. Germline-derived CDR1 and CDR2 are SEHNR and FQNEAQ (reference sequence).

CDR3 nucleotide sequence: TGTGCCAGCAGCATCCCGGGACAGTATAATGGCTACACCTTC. Its translation is CASSIPGQYNGYTF. This chain connects TRBV6-1 to TRBJ1-2, with 7 nucleotides matching TRBD1. CDR1 is MNHNS and CDR2 is SASEGT in the germline V gene. With 6 bases clipped from V and 6 bases from J, the junction kept 10 bases outside the gene matches. This CDR3 region has 14 residues.

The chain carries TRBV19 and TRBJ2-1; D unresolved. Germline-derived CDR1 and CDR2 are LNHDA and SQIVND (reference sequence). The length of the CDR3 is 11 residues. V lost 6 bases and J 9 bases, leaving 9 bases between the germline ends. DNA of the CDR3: TGTGCCAGTAGCCGAAGGAGTGAGCAGTTCTTC. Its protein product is CASSRRSEQFF.

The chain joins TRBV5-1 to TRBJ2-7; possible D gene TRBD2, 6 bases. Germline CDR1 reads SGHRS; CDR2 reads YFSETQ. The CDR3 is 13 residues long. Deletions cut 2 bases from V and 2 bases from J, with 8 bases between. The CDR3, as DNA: TGCGCCAGCAGCTTAGGACTAACCTACGAGCAGTACTTC. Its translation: CASSLGLTYEQYF.

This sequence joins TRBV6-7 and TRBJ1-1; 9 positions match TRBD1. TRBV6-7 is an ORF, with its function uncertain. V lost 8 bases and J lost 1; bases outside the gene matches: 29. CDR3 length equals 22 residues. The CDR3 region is CASAKSKPGQGVVCPENTEAFF. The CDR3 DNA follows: TGTGCCAGCGCAAAATCCAAACCGGGACAGGGAGTGGTTTGCCCGGAGAACACTGAAGCTTTCTTT.

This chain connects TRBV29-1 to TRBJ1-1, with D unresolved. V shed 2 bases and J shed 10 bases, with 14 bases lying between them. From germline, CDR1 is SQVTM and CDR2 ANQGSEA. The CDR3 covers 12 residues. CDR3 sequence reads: CSVEMSGVGAFF. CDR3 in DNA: TGCAGCGTTGAAATGAGCGGGGTGGGAGCTTTCTTT.

The chain's CDR3 is CASSPQTGTYEAFF. The CDR3 bases are TGTGCCAGCTCACCCCAGACAGGGACCTATGAAGCTTTCTTT. The chain recombines TRBV18 with TRBJ1-1; 7 positions match TRBD1. Germline V gene data show CDR1 as KGHSH and CDR2 as LQKENI. The CDR3 runs 14 residues. J gave up 7 bases and V 3 bases, and 8 bases lay outside the gene matches.

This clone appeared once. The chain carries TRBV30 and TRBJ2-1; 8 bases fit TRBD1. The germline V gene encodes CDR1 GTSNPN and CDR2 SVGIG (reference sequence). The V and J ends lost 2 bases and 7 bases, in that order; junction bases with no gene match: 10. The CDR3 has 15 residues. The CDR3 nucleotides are TGTGCCTGGAGTCGGAAGGACAGGGATGGGAATGAGCAGTTCTTC. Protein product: CAWSRKDRDGNEQFF.

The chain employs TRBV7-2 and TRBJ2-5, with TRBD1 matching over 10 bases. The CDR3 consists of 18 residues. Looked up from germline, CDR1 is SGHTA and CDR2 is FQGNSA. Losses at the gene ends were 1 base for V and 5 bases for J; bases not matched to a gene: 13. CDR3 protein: CASSLVFMGQGYRETQYF. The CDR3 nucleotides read TGTGCCAGCAGCTTAGTCTTTATGGGACAGGGGTACCGGGAGACCCAGTACTTC.

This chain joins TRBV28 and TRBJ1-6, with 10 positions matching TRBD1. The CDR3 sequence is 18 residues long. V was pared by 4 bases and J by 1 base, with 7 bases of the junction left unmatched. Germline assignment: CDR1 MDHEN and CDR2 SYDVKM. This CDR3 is CASSSETGGRSYNSPLHF. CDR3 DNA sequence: TGTGCCAGCAGTTCTGAGACAGGGGGCAGGTCCTATAATTCACCCCTCCACTTT.

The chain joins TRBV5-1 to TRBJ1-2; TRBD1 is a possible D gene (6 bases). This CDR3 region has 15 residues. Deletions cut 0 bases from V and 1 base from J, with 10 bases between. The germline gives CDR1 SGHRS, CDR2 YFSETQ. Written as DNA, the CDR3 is TGCGCCAGCAGCTTGGACCAGGGGCTTAACTATGGCTACACCTTC. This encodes CASSLDQGLNYGYTF.